This T cell receptor (beta chain) was sequenced in a study of shared clonotypes between healthy human individuals. Trimming took 8 bases from V and 6 from J, leaving 22 bases between them. The CDR3 is 15 amino acids. Germline V CDR1 and CDR2: WSHSY, SAAADI. The table came from immunoSEQ multiplex PCR; TCRdb's copy has only in-frame clones and leaves some out. The sample lists roughly 500,000 clones; 90% to 97% were seen once. Source material: naive CD4+ T cells sorted from blood. Subset specified: CD45RA+ positively selected. V gene TRBV10-2 combines with J gene TRBJ1-1; TRBD1 might be the D (5 bases). The sequence was collected from a woman in her twenties or thirties in good health. DNA of the CDR3: TGCGCCAGCTTCGGGCAGGGCCTGCCTAAACCTGAAGCTTTCTTT. This gives the protein CASFGQGLPKPEAFF.